This passage covers 3 T cell receptor beta chains from one sample sequenced in a study of shared clonotypes between healthy human individuals. Only CD45RO-negative cells positively selected for CCR7 counted as naive CD8 cells, so terminally differentiated effector memory CD45RA+ cells were excluded. Generated by immunoSEQ multiplex PCR, the TCRdb table keeps only in-frame clones and is missing some. The sample contains about 2,100,000 clones, around 93% of which appear only once. Sequenced: naive CD8+ T cells from PBMCs. The receptors stem from a man between 18 and 35 years old in good health. Some clones in this sample may be carry-over from other donors' samples.

The rearrangement uses TRBV6-4 and TRBJ2-5; 11 bases align to TRBD2. The DNA end is more similar to TRBJ2-7, so the J call may be wrong. The CDR3 extends over 14 amino acids. Germline CDR1 and CDR2: MRHNA and SNTAGT. The CDR3 spells CASSLRLAGYEQYF. The CDR3 DNA reads as TGTGCCAGCAGTTTAAGACTAGCGGGATACGAGCAGTACTTC.

V gene TRBV28 combines with J gene TRBJ1-5; 7 bases align to TRBD1. Germline V lookup: CDR1 MDHEN, CDR2 SYDVKM. This CDR3 region has 16 residues. J lost 3 bases, V lost 5 bases, and 10 bases had no gene match. This CDR3 reads CASSIGTAYFNQPQHF. The DNA of the CDR3 is TGTGCCAGCAGTATAGGGACAGCTTATTTCAATCAGCCCCAGCATTTT.

This chain connects TRBV5-1 to TRBJ2-7; D is perhaps TRBD1 (6 bases). Per the germline V gene, CDR1 is SGHRS and CDR2 is YFSETQ. V was pared by 2 bases and J by 6 bases, with 15 bases between. The CDR3 is made up of 14 amino acids. CDR3 bases: TGCGCCAGCAGCTTCCGGCAGGGGATGCTCGAGCAGTACTTC. This codes for CASSFRQGMLEQYF.